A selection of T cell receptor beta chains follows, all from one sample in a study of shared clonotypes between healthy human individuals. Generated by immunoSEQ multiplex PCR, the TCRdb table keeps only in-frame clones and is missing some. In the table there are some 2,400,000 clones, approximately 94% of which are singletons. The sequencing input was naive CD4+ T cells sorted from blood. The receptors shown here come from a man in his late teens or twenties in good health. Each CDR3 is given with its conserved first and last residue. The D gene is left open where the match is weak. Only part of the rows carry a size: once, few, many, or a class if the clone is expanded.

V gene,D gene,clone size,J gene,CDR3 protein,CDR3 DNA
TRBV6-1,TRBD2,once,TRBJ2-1,CASSVPRLAGDEQFF,TGTGCCAGCAGCGTGCCGAGACTAGCGGGCGATGAGCAGTTCTTC
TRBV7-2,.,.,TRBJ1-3,CASSQRVGPGNTIYF,TGTGCCAGCAGTCAACGGGTAGGGCCAGGAAACACCATATATTTT
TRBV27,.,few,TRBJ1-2,CASSLKVRGYGYTF,TGTGCCAGCAGTCTTAAGGTACGGGGCTATGGCTACACCTTC
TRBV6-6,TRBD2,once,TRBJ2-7,CASTSSVFSGRGEQYF,TGTGCCAGCACCTCCAGCGTCTTTAGCGGGAGGGGAGAGCAGTACTTC
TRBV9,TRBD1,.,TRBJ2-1,CASSDHRDRGQVPMKQFF,TGTGCCAGCAGCGACCACCGGGACAGGGGGCAGGTGCCAATGAAGCAGTTCTTC
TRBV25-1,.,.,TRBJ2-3,CASSVGASTDTQYF,TGTGCCAGCAGTGTGGGGGCCAGCACAGATACGCAGTATTTT
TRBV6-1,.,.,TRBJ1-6,CASSEAWGNSPLHF,TGTGCCAGCAGTGAAGCTTGGGGAAATTCACCCCTCCACTTT
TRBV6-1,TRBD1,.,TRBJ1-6,CASSESSGQGSSTLHF,TGTGCCAGCAGTGAATCGTCGGGACAGGGCTCTAGCACCCTCCACTTT
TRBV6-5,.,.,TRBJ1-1,CASRRSENTEAFF,TGTGCCAGCAGGAGGTCAGAGAACACTGAAGCTTTCTTT
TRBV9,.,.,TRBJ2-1,CASSVLGGVYNEQFF,TGTGCCAGCAGCGTTTTAGGGGGAGTCTACAATGAGCAGTTCTTC
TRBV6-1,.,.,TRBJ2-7,CASSENWAAISYEQYF,TGTGCCAGCAGTGAAAATTGGGCAGCTATTTCCTACGAGCAGTACTTC
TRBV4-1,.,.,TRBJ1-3,CASSQGTGTAVSGNTIYF,TGCGCCAGCAGCCAAGGCACAGGTACCGCCGTCTCTGGAAACACCATATATTTT
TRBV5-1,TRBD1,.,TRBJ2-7,CASSLVGQVYEQYF,TGCGCCAGCAGCTTGGTGGGACAGGTCTACGAGCAGTACTTC
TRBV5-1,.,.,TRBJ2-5,CASSSGRNQETQYF,TGCGCCAGCAGCTCGGGACGGAACCAAGAGACCCAGTACTTC
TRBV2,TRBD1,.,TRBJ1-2,CASSSTPGTGRYGYTF,TGTGCCAGCAGTTCTACCCCCGGGACAGGGCGGTATGGCTACACCTTC
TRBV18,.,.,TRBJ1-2,CASSPGERGYTF,TGTGCCAGCTCACCAGGGGAACGTGGCTACACCTTC
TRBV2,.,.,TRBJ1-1,CASSVDGDTEAFF,TGTGCCAGCAGCGTTGACGGGGACACTGAAGCTTTCTTT